What follows are 14 T cell receptor beta chains derived from one specimen sequenced in a study of control samples from healthy donors and cancer patients. Generated by immunoSEQ multiplex PCR, the TCRdb table keeps only in-frame clones and is missing some. Of 75,000 to 100,000 clones in the sample, about 90% were seen once. The sequencing sample was made of blood. The receptors were sampled from a man aged 25-45 years in good health.

This chain connects TRBV7-3 to TRBJ1-6; D is uncertain. Germline loops: CDR1 SGHTA, CDR2 FQGTGA. This CDR3 comprises 14 residues. V was trimmed by 5 bases and J by 10 bases, leaving 15 bases between them. The CDR3 bases are TGTGCCAGCAGCCCCCCCGGGAGTAGGTCACCCCTCCACTTT. Translating it yields CASSPPGSRSPLHF.

V gene TRBV6-5 combines with J gene TRBJ2-7, with D possibly TRBD2 on 6 matching bases. CDR3 length: 14 residues. The germline V and J ends were trimmed by 5 bases and 4 bases, with 15 bases remaining between them. CDR1 MNHEY and CDR2 SVGAGI come from the germline V gene. CDR3 sequence reads: CASSLGEEGYEQYF. In DNA form, the CDR3 reads TGTGCCAGCAGTCTGGGGGAGGAAGGTTACGAGCAGTACTTC.

The CDR3 reads CASSSKTAFNSPLHF. The CDR3 coding sequence is TGCGCCAGCAGCTCCAAGACAGCCTTTAATTCACCCCTCCACTTT. The gene calls are TRBV5-1 and TRBJ1-6; D is possibly TRBD1 (5 bases). Germline assignment: CDR1 SGHRS and CDR2 YFSETQ. The CDR3 is 15 amino acids. Trimming pared 3 bases from V and 6 bases from J, leaving 13 bases between.

The chain couples TRBV24-1 to TRBJ2-7, with 10 bases matching TRBD1. Germline CDR1 and CDR2: KGHDR and SFDVKD. V dropped 0 bases and J dropped 5; count of bases not matched to a gene: 9. CDR3 length: 17 amino acids. The CDR3 protein is CATSDLPKTGGNHEQYF. In nucleotides, the CDR3 is TGTGCCACCAGTGATTTGCCCAAGACAGGGGGCAACCACGAGCAGTACTTC.

This rearrangement joins TRBV4-1 to TRBJ1-1, with no clear D. Trimming pared 0 bases from V and 4 bases from J, leaving 12 bases between. CDR3 length: 15 residues. Germline CDR1 MGHRA, CDR2 YSYEKL. The CDR3 is CASSQDQGAPTEAFF. The CDR3 nucleotides are TGCGCCAGCAGCCAAGATCAAGGCGCCCCCACTGAAGCTTTCTTT.

The chain joins TRBV24-1 to TRBJ2-5, with 7 bases identical to TRBD1. This CDR3 is built from 16 residues. Germline CDR1 and CDR2: KGHDR and SFDVKD. V was clipped by 1 base and J by 0 bases; unmatched bases: 4. The DNA of the CDR3 is TGTGCCACCAGTGATTTTGGCAGGGGGAACCAAGAGACCCAGTACTTC. Its translation: CATSDFGRGNQETQYF.

This chain joins TRBV4-3 and TRBJ1-2; D ambiguous. The V and J ends lost 3 bases and 4 bases respectively, with 15 bases between them. Germline CDR1 and CDR2: LGHNA and YSLEER. The CDR3 loop spans 15 amino acids. Here the CDR3 DNA reads TGCGCCAGCAGCCAGGGTGCTGGAGGCATCTATGGCTACACCTTC. Translating it yields CASSQGAGGIYGYTF.

This chain uses TRBV28 with TRBJ1-6; a possible D gene is TRBD1 (5 bases). The V gene lost 5 bases and the J gene lost 11 bases, with 19 bases spanning the gap. The CDR3 consists of 15 residues. In germline, CDR1 is MDHEN, CDR2 SYDVKM. CDR3 sequence (DNA): TGTGCCAGCAGTGCCGGCGGGACCAGCATAACACCCCTCCACTTT. Encoded protein: CASSAGGTSITPLHF.

The V and J genes are TRBV25-1 and TRBJ2-2; 8 nucleotides agree with TRBD2. CDR1 is MGHDK and CDR2 is SYGVNS in the germline V gene. V was clipped by 3 bases and J by 5 bases; unmatched bases: 14. The CDR3 is 18 amino acids. The CDR3 nucleotides read TGTGCCAGCAGTGATCCTGCGAGCGGGAGAGAATTAACCGGGGAGCTGTTTTTT. Residues: CASSDPASGRELTGELFF.

The chain combines TRBV6-6 with TRBJ2-7; 7 bases map to TRBD1. The CDR3 has 14 amino acids. The junction had 10 bases not matched to a gene; V was cut back by 6 bases and J by 5 bases. The V gene's germline CDR1 is MNHNY and CDR2 SVGAGI (reference sequence). The CDR3 region is CASSSHDRVDEQYF. Here the CDR3 DNA reads TGTGCCAGCAGCAGCCATGACAGGGTTGACGAGCAGTACTTC.

The chain couples TRBV11-2 to TRBJ2-7; 14 nucleotides match TRBD2. The junction had 6 bases not matched to a gene; V was cut back by 5 bases and J by 6 bases. Germline CDR1 SGHAT, CDR2 FQNNGV. The CDR3 length is 15 residues. Here the CDR3 reads CASSRGLAGAGEQYF. For the CDR3, the DNA is TGTGCCAGCAGCAGGGGACTAGCGGGAGCGGGCGAGCAGTACTTC.

Concerning this clone: Other nucleotide sequences in the sample specify the same CDR3. V gene TRBV6-2 or TRBV6-3 combines with J gene TRBJ2-7; the D is unclear. The V and J ends lost 5 bases and 4 bases respectively, with 9 bases between them. CDR1 is MNHEY and CDR2 is SVGEGT in the germline V gene. The CDR3 is 12 residues long. CDR3 DNA: TGTGCCAGCAGTCCCGGGCCATACGAGCAGTACTTC. Protein sequence: CASSPGPYEQYF.

The chain joins TRBV19 to TRBJ2-7; 12 bases line up with TRBD2. In germline, CDR1 is LNHDA, CDR2 SQIVND (reference sequence). This CDR3 comprises 14 residues. Unmatched junction bases numbered 4, after V lost 5 bases and J lost 5 bases. CDR3 sequence reads: CASSATSGSNEQYF. The CDR3 nucleotides read TGTGCCAGTAGTGCGACTAGCGGGAGCAACGAGCAGTACTTC.

The rearrangement links TRBV15 to TRBJ2-7, with D unresolved. This CDR3 contains 14 residues. Germline loops: CDR1 LNHNV, CDR2 YYDKDF (reference sequence). Trimming shortened V by 2 bases and J by 4 bases, and 12 bases separated the two germline ends. CDR3 amino acids: CATSRTLPVYEQYF. DNA for the CDR3: TGTGCCACCAGCAGAACACTACCGGTGTACGAGCAGTACTTC.